This entry lists 27 T cell receptor beta chains sequenced from one sample in a study of CD8 T cells in Susac syndrome. It was with random hexamers that roughly 0.5 to 1 ug RNA was reverse transcribed. TCRdb analysed the immunoSEQ multiplex PCR reads with MiXCR anew, one entry per CDR3 protein. The top ten clones hold about 0.14% of a sample with about 210,000 distinct CDR3 sequences, approximately 94% of them seen once. The specimen sequenced was CD4+ T cells from PBMCs. The source of these receptors is a human donor with Susac syndrome.

This clonotype was seen just once. This chain links TRBV4-3 with TRBJ1-5; D is ambiguous. Per germline, CDR1 LGHNA and CDR2 YSLEER. With 1 base removed from V and 6 bases from J, the gap between germline ends came to 10 bases. This CDR3 region has 14 residues. The CDR3 region is CASSQVPDAQPQHF. The CDR3, as DNA: TGCGCCAGCAGCCAAGTTCCGGATGCTCAGCCCCAGCATTTT.

The CDR3 bases are TGCGCCAGCAGCTTGGGGACACGTGTCGACACAGATACGCAGTATTTT. Its translation is CASSLGTRVDTDTQYF. The genes are TRBV5-1 and TRBJ2-3; a weak D match, TRBD1 (5 bases). V was pared by 0 bases and J by 2 bases, with 13 bases between. Germline V gene lookup returns CDR1 SGHRS and CDR2 YFSETQ. The CDR3 loop spans 16 amino acids.

The J gene is TRBJ1-6, the V gene TRBV30; possibly TRBD1 for D (5 bases). CDR3 length equals 16 residues. The V and J ends lost 0 bases and 0 bases respectively, with 9 bases between them. Germline CDR1 GTSNPN, CDR2 SVGIG (reference sequence). The CDR3 DNA reads as TGTGCCTGGAGTGTGGACATGAGCTCCTATAATTCACCCCTCCACTTT. This translates into CAWSVDMSSYNSPLHF.

This chain uses TRBV20-1 with TRBJ1-1; 7 positions match TRBD1. The CDR3 length is 12 residues. V lost 7 bases and J lost 7; bases outside the gene matches: 9. CDR1 DFQATT and CDR2 SNEGSKA come from the germline V gene (reference sequence). CDR3 in DNA: TGCAGTGGTTTGCGGGACAGCTATGAAGCTTTCTTT. Its protein is CSGLRDSYEAFF.

This chain connects TRBV12-3 or TRBV12-4 to TRBJ1-1, with D hard to call. The germline V and J ends were trimmed by 5 bases and 2 bases, with 12 bases remaining between them. The CDR3 is made up of 14 amino acids. CDR3 residues: CASSANLPNTEAFF. The DNA for the CDR3 is TGTGCCAGCAGTGCTAACCTTCCTAACACTGAAGCTTTCTTT.

The chain recombines TRBV30 with TRBJ1-6; 9 positions agree with TRBD1. Germline trimming cut 1 base from V and 6 bases from J; bases unmatched to any gene: 4. CDR1 GTSNPN and CDR2 SVGIG come from the germline V gene (reference sequence). This CDR3 has 15 residues. Written as DNA, the CDR3 is TGTGCCTGGAGTGCCCGGACAGGGGTTAATTCACCCCTCCACTTT. Protein: CAWSARTGVNSPLHF.

The chain carries TRBV4-1 and TRBJ2-5; D not certain. The CDR3 is 14 residues long. Deletions cut 0 bases from V and 5 bases from J, with 10 bases between. CDR1 and CDR2 from the germline V gene are MGHRA and YSYEKL. CDR3 nucleotide sequence: TGCGCCAGCAGCCAAGATCAGCAACGGGAGACCCAGTACTTC. As protein: CASSQDQQRETQYF.

The chain combines TRBV28 with TRBJ1-2; D uncertain. V lost 6 bases, J lost 4 bases, and 21 bases lay in between. The CDR3 length is 16 residues. In germline, CDR1 is MDHEN, CDR2 SYDVKM. The CDR3: CASSQGSAFSGYGYTF. The CDR3, as DNA: TGTGCCAGCAGCCAAGGGTCGGCCTTCTCGGGCTATGGCTACACCTTC.

The V call is TRBV19, the J call TRBJ2-7, with 7 positions matching TRBD1. Germline-derived CDR1 and CDR2 are LNHDA and SQIVND (reference sequence). This CDR3 has 14 amino acids. V trimming: 5 bases; J trimming: 2 bases; junction bases outside the gene matches: 6. The CDR3 reads CASSFGDRAYEQYF. For the CDR3, the DNA is TGTGCCAGTAGTTTCGGAGACAGGGCCTACGAGCAGTACTTC.

The chain links TRBV6-5 to TRBJ1-2, with 10 bases aligning to TRBD1. CDR3 length equals 14 residues. V gave up 5 bases and J gave up 6 bases; unmatched junction bases: 6. Germline V lookup: CDR1 MNHEY, CDR2 SVGAGI. CDR3 loop: CASSHAGTGDGYTF. The CDR3, as DNA: TGTGCCAGCAGTCACGCGGGGACAGGGGATGGCTACACCTTC.

This chain uses TRBV19 with TRBJ2-1, with D possibly TRBD1 on 6 matching bases. CDR3 length: 13 amino acids. CDR1 LNHDA and CDR2 SQIVND come from the germline V gene (reference sequence). V lost 2 bases, J lost 8 bases, and 10 bases lay in between. CDR3 nucleotides: TGTGCCAGTAGTATACAGGGGCGCGATGAGCAGTTCTTC. Translated, it gives CASSIQGRDEQFF.

The rearrangement joins TRBV18 to TRBJ2-5, with TRBD1 as a possible D gene (5 bases). Germline V gene sequence: CDR1 KGHSH, CDR2 LQKENI. Trimming took 5 bases from V and 5 from J, leaving 12 bases between them. CDR3 length: 13 amino acids. CDR3: CASSIGAEETQYF. DNA of the CDR3: TGTGCCAGCTCAATAGGGGCGGAGGAGACCCAGTACTTC.

The rearrangement links TRBV7-8 to TRBJ1-1; tentatively, D is TRBD1 (5 bases). Per germline, CDR1 SGHVS and CDR2 FQNEAQ. The CDR3 is 16 amino acids. V was pared by 4 bases and J by 3 bases, with 18 bases between. The DNA of the CDR3 is TGTGCCAGCAGCTCAACTACGACAGCCATTTACACTGAAGCTTTCTTT. Its translation is CASSSTTTAIYTEAFF.

The CDR3 region is CATGPGGGADQPQHF. The CDR3 nucleotides are TGTGCCACCGGCCCGGGAGGGGGGGCGGATCAGCCCCAGCATTTT. The genes are TRBV15 and TRBJ1-5, with D tentatively TRBD1 (6 bases). The germline V gene has CDR1 LNHNV and CDR2 YYDKDF (reference sequence). Trimming stripped 8 bases from V and 5 bases from J, with 19 bases between. This CDR3 has 15 residues.

The genes are TRBV4-2 and TRBJ2-2; D is unresolved. From germline, CDR1 is LGHNA and CDR2 YNFKEQ. V was cut by 1 base and J by 1 base, with 7 bases left in between. This CDR3 contains 15 residues. Here the CDR3 reads CASSQGPENTGELFF. DNA of the CDR3: TGTGCCAGCAGCCAAGGGCCGGAGAACACCGGGGAGCTGTTTTTT.

This chain joins TRBV30 and TRBJ1-2; TRBD1 agrees at 7 bases. The CDR3 spans 16 residues. The V and J ends lost 5 bases and 4 bases, in that order; junction bases with no gene match: 16. Per the germline V gene, CDR1 is GTSNPN and CDR2 is SVGIG (reference sequence). For the CDR3, the DNA is TGTGCCTGGCGACGTCCCGGGACAGAAGGCCTCTATGGCTACACCTTC. It specifies CAWRRPGTEGLYGYTF.

This chain links TRBV7-6 with TRBJ1-6; D is possibly TRBD1 (5 bases). The CDR3 length is 14 residues. V was trimmed by 5 bases and J by 7 bases, leaving 12 bases between them. The V gene's germline CDR1 is SGHVS and CDR2 FNYEAQ. CDR3 in DNA: TGTGCCAGCAGCCCCCAGGGCGGAAATTCACCCCTCCACTTT. Its protein is CASSPQGGNSPLHF.

J is TRBJ1-6 and V is TRBV30; TRBD1 might be the D (5 bases). V lost 4 bases to trimming and J lost 7 bases, with 11 bases between them. The CDR3 is 13 residues long. CDR1 and CDR2 (germline): GTSNPN, SVGIG (reference sequence). This CDR3 is CAWIIGTNSPLHF. In DNA, the CDR3 is TGTGCCTGGATCATAGGGACCAATTCACCCCTCCACTTT. Variable domain in full (rest from reference TRBV30 and TRBJ1-6): SQTIHQWPATLVQPVGSPLSLECTVEGTSNPNLYWYRQAAGRGLQLLFYSVGIGQISSEVPQNLSASRPQDRQFILSSKKLLLSDSGFYLCAWIIGTNSPLHFGNGTRLTVT.

V and J are TRBV4-3 and TRBJ1-2; D not certain. The CDR3 is 16 residues long. Germline V gene lookup returns CDR1 LGHNA and CDR2 YSLEER. V lost 0 bases and J lost 5, with 16 bases in between. CDR3 loop: CASSQDRFADRYGYTF. CDR3 in DNA: TGCGCCAGCAGCCAAGATCGATTCGCGGACCGGTATGGCTACACCTTC.

V usage is TRBV18 and J usage is TRBJ1-3, with D perhaps matching TRBD1 (5 bases). Germline V gene sequence: CDR1 KGHSH, CDR2 LQKENI. The CDR3 is 18 residues long. V was shortened by 3 bases and J by 0 bases, with 18 bases between the two germline ends. This CDR3 is CASSPVVRGASSGNTIYF. CDR3 bases: TGTGCCAGCTCACCGGTCGTTCGAGGGGCGAGCTCTGGAAACACCATATATTTT.

Here the CDR3 reads CASRTGDEQYF. For the CDR3, the DNA is TGTGCCAGCCGGACAGGCGACGAGCAGTACTTC. This chain joins TRBV27 and TRBJ2-7; 7 bases line up with TRBD1. The CDR3 consists of 11 residues. The junction had 3 bases not matched to a gene; V was cut back by 8 bases and J by 5 bases. The germline V gene has CDR1 MNHEY and CDR2 SMNVEV (reference sequence).

V usage is TRBV4-3 and J usage is TRBJ1-2, with no clear D. The V and J ends lost 4 bases and 0 bases respectively, with 12 bases between them. The CDR3 is 15 residues long. From germline, CDR1 is LGHNA and CDR2 YSLEER. The chain's CDR3 is CASSREVLANYGYTF. In DNA, the CDR3 is TGCGCCAGCAGCCGAGAGGTACTCGCTAACTATGGCTACACCTTC.

The rearrangement uses TRBV6-5 and TRBJ2-5; 8 bases fit TRBD2. CDR3 length: 15 amino acids. The ends lost 7 bases at V and 1 base at J; junction bases unmatched: 8. In germline, CDR1 is MNHEY, CDR2 SVGAGI. The CDR3 DNA reads TGTGCCAGCACTACCTTTAGCGGGACCCAAGAGACCCAGTACTTC. This sequence encodes CASTTFSGTQETQYF.

The chain is built from TRBV6-2 or TRBV6-3 and TRBJ2-7, with D uncertain. V shed 2 bases and J shed 3 bases, with 8 bases lying between them. The CDR3 spans 13 residues. The germline V gene has CDR1 MNHEY and CDR2 SVGEGT. CDR3 loop: CASSYLGSYEQYF. The CDR3 bases are TGTGCCAGCAGTTACCTCGGTAGCTACGAGCAGTACTTC.

This clonotype was seen more than once but under ten times. This chain links TRBV7-9 with TRBJ2-3; weak D call: TRBD1 (5 bases). Germline CDR1 and CDR2: SEHNR and FQNEAQ (reference sequence). Trimming stripped 1 base from V and 0 bases from J, with 8 bases between. The CDR3 covers 15 residues. The CDR3 DNA sequence: TGTGCCAGCAGCTTAGACAGGATAAGCACAGATACGCAGTATTTT. It encodes CASSLDRISTDTQYF. Full variable domain (missing parts from reference TRBV7-9 and TRBJ2-3): DTGVSQNPRHKITKRGQNVTFRCDPISEHNRLYWYRQTLGQGPEFLTYFQNEAQLEKSRLLSDRFSAERPKGSFSTLEIQRTEQGDSAMYLCASSLDRISTDTQYFGPGTRLTVL.

V gene TRBV4-3 combines with J gene TRBJ1-2, with 7 bases matching TRBD1. Per the germline V gene, CDR1 is LGHNA and CDR2 is YSLEER. This CDR3 has 15 amino acids. Unmatched junction bases numbered 2, after V lost 0 bases and J lost 1 base. The CDR3 loop reads CASSQDRDSNYGYTF. CDR3 bases: TGCGCCAGCAGCCAAGACCGGGACAGTAACTATGGCTACACCTTC.

The rearrangement joins TRBV30 to TRBJ2-5, with D possibly TRBD2 on 6 matching bases. Trimming cost V 3 bases and J 4 bases, with 15 bases left between them. The CDR3 consists of 14 residues. Germline CDR1 is GTSNPN and CDR2 is SVGIG (reference sequence). The CDR3 is CAWSGGTTGETQYF. Written as DNA, the CDR3 is TGTGCCTGGAGCGGGGGAACCACCGGAGAGACCCAGTACTTC.